The subject of this entry is one TCR beta chain. Its antigen is currently unknown. The data stem from a study of post-analysis software for immune sequencing data. Study results and limitations: For normalized Chao1 diversity, multiple sclerosis patients scored significantly lower than controls did. Relative to controls, patients had about five TRBV segments at higher frequency, with TRBV5-6, TRBV5-1 and TRBV20-1 among these.

This CDR3 spans 15 amino acids. With 2 bases removed from V and 2 bases from J, the gap between germline ends came to 8 bases. Per the germline V gene, CDR1 is SGHRS and CDR2 is YFSETQ. The authors incorporated unique molecular identifiers into the TCR beta cDNA libraries. The authors obtained roughly 500,000 cDNA molecules from roughly 1 to 10 million T cells. MiXCR, run by TCRdb on the PCR reads, gives a single entry per CDR3 protein. The sample records approximately 730,000 distinct CDR3 sequences, 46% being singletons. The origin of this receptor is a girl under 18 with multiple sclerosis. What was sequenced was blood. The V and J genes are TRBV5-1 and TRBJ1-6; no reliable D call. This CDR3 reads CASSFGGTYNSPLHF. The DNA for the CDR3 is TGCGCCAGCAGCTTCGGCGGAACCTATAATTCACCCCTCCACTTT.